This T cell receptor (beta chain) was recorded in a study of CD8+ T cells in alopecia areata. A few counts support this clone. Antigen specificity is unknown. CD4+ and CD8+ T cells were sorted from PBMCs. Study-wide points: For lesional scalp, especially alopecia totalis/universalis, clonality was higher than in normal scalp. Relative to mice, TCR sharing across patients was less clear, a difference possibly HLA-related.

Sequencing templates came from extracted RNA that was reverse transcribed into cDNA. The assay was immunoSEQ multiplex PCR, and TCRdb's table has in-frame clones only and misses some. Of roughly 200,000 clones listed, around 50% are singletons. This CDR3 is built from 16 residues. The source is a human donor in good health. Sequencing was performed on CD8+ T cells sorted from blood. J is TRBJ2-5 and V is TRBV21-1. TRBV21-1 is an annotated pseudogene. This CDR3 reads CASSKRDRVLRETQYF. The CDR3 nucleotides read TGTGCCAGCAGCAAGCGCGACCGCGTCTTGCGTGAGACCCAGTACTTC.